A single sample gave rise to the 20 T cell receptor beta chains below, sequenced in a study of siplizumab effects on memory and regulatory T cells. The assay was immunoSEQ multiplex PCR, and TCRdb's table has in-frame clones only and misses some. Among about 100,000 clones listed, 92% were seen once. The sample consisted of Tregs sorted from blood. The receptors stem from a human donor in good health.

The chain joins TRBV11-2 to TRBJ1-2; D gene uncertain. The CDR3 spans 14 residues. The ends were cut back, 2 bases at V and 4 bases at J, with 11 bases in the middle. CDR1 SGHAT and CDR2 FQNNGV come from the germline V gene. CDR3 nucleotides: TGTGCCAGCAGCTTAAGGACGGCGGGCTATGGCTACACCTTC. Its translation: CASSLRTAGYGYTF.

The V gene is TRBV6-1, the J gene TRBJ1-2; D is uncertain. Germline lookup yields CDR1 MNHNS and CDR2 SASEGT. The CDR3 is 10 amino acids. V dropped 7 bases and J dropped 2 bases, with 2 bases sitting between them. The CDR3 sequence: CASTNYGYTF. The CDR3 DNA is TGTGCCAGCACAAACTATGGCTACACCTTC.

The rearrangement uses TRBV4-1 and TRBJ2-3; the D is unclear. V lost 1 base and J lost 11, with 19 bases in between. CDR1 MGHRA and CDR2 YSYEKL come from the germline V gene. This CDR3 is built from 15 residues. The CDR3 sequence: CASSQGATVSLVQYF. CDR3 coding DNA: TGCGCCAGCAGCCAAGGGGCGACCGTCTCCCTTGTGCAGTATTTT.

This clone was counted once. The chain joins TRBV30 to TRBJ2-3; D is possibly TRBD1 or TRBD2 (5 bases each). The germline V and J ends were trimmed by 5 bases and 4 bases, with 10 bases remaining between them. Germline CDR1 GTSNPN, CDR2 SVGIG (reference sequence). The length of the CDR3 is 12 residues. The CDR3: CAWGEGPDTQYF. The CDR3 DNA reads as TGTGCCTGGGGTGAGGGACCAGATACGCAGTATTTT.

This chain's CDR3 is CASSKPGTVNTGELFF. The CDR3 nucleotides are TGTGCCAGCAGCAAACCCGGGACAGTGAACACCGGGGAGCTGTTTTTT. The chain uses TRBV5-5 and TRBJ2-2, with 7 bases fitting TRBD1. There are 16 residues in the CDR3. After removal of 4 bases from V and 1 base from J, the junction contained 7 bases not matched to a gene. CDR1 is SGHKS, CDR2 YYEKEE, per germline (reference sequence).

For the CDR3, the DNA is TGCAGTCAGGCGGAGACCTACGAGCAGTACTTC. Translation: CSQAETYEQYF. The chain uses TRBV20-1 and TRBJ2-7; no clear D. Per the germline V gene, CDR1 is DFQATT and CDR2 is SNEGSKA (reference sequence). Trimming left V 8 bases short and J 2 bases short, with 10 bases between. There are 11 residues in the CDR3.

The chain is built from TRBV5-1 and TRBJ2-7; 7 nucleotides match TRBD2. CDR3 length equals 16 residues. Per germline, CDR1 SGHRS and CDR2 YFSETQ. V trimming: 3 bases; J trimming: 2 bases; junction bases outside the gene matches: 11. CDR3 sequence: CASSSPSGVGPYEQYF. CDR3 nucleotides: TGCGCCAGCAGCTCACCAAGCGGGGTAGGACCCTACGAGCAGTACTTC.

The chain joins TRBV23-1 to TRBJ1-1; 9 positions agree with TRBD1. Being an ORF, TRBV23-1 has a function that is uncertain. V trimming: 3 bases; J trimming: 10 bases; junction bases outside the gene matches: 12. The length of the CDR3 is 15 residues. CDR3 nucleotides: TGCGCCAGCAGTCATTACCAAGGGACAGGGCATGTAGCTTTCTTT. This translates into CASSHYQGTGHVAFF.

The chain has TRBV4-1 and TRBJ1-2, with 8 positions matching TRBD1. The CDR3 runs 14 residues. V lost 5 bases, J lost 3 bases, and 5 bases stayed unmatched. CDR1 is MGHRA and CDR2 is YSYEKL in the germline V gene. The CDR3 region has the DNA TGCGCCAGCAGCTCCAGGGGGCTGGACTATGGCTACACCTTC. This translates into CASSSRGLDYGYTF.

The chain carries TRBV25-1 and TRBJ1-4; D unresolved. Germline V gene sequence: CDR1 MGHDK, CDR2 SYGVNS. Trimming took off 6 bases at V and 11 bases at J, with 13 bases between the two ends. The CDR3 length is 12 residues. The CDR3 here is CASSVEGGKLFF. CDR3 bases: TGTGCCAGCAGCGTCGAAGGTGGGAAACTGTTTTTT.

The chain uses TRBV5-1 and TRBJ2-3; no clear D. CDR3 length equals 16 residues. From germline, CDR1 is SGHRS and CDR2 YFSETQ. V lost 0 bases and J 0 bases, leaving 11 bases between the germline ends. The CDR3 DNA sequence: TGCGCCAGCAGCTTGGAGGACCCTGAGAGCACAGATACGCAGTATTTT. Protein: CASSLEDPESTDTQYF.

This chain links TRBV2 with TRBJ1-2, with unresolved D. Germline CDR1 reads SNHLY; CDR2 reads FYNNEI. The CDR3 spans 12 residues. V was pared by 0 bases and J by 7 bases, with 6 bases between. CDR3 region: CASSEAGSGYTF. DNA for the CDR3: TGTGCCAGCAGTGAAGCGGGGAGTGGCTACACCTTC. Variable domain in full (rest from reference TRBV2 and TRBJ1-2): EPEVTQTPSHQVTQMGQEVILRCVPISNHLYFYWYRQILGQKVEFLVSFYNNEISEKSEIFDDQFSVERPDGSNFTLKIRSTKLEDSAMYFCASSEAGSGYTFGSGTRLTVV.

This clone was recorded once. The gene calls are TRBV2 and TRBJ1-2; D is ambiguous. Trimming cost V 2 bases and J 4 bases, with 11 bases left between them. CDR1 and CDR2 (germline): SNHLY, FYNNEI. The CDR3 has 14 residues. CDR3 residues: CASSERARPYGYTF. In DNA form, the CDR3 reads TGTGCCAGCAGTGAAAGAGCAAGGCCCTATGGCTACACCTTC.

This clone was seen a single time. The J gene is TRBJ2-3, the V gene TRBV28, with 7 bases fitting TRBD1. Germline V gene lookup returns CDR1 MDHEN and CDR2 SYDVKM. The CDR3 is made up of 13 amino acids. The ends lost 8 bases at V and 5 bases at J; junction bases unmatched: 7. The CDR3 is CASGRQGVDTQYF. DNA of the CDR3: TGTGCCAGCGGAAGACAGGGAGTAGATACGCAGTATTTT.

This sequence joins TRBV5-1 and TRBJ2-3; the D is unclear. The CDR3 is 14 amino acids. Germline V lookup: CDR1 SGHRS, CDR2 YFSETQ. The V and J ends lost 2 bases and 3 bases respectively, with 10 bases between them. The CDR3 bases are TGCGCCAGCAGCTTCAACGATTTTACAGATACGCAGTATTTT. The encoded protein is CASSFNDFTDTQYF.

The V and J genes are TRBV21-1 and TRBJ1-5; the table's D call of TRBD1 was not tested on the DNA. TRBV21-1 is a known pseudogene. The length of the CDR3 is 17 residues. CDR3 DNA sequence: TGTGCCAGCAGCATAGGTCCGGGACAGGCTTTTATCCAGCCCCAGCATTTT. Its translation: CASSIGPGQAFIQPQHF.

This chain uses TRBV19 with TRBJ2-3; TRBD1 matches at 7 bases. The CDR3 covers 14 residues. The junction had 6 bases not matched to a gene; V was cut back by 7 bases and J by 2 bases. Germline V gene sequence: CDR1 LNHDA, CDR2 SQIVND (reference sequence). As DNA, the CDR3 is TGTGCCAGTACCACGGACAGGACCACAGATACGCAGTATTTT. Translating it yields CASTTDRTTDTQYF.

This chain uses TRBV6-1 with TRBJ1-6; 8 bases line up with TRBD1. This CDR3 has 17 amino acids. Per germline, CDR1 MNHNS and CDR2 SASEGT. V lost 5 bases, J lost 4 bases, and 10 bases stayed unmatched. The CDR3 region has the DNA TGTGCCAGCAGTCAAGTGCAGGGGGCGCTTTATAATTCACCCCTCCACTTT. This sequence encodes CASSQVQGALYNSPLHF.

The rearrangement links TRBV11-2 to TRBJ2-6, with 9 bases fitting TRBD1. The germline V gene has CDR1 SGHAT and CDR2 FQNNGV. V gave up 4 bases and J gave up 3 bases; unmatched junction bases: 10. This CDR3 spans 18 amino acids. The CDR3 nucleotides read TGTGCCAGCAGCTCATGGGGACAGGGAGTTTATGGGGCCAACGTCCTGACTTTC. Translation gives CASSSWGQGVYGANVLTF.

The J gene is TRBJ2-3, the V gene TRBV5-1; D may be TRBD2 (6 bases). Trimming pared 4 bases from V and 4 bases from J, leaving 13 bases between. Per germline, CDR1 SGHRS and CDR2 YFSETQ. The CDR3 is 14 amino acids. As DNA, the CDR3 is TGCGCCAGCAGCCCGGACTATTCCTCAGATACGCAGTATTTT. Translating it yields CASSPDYSSDTQYF.